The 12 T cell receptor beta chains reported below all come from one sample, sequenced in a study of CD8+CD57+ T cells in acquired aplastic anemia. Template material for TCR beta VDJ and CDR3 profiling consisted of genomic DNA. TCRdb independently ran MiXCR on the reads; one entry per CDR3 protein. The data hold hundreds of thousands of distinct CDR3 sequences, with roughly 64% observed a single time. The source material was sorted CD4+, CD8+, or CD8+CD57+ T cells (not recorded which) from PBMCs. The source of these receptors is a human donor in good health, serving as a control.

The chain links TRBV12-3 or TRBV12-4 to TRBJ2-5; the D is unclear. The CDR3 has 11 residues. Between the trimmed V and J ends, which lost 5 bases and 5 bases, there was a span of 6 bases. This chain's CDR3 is CASSHWETQYF. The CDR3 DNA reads TGTGCCAGCAGTCATTGGGAGACCCAGTACTTC.

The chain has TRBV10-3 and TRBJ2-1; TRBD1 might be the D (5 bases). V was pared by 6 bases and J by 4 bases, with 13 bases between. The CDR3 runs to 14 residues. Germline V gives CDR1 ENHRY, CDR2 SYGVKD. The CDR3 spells CAIRSGQGYNEQFF. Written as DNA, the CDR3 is TGTGCCATCAGGTCCGGGCAGGGATACAATGAGCAGTTCTTC.

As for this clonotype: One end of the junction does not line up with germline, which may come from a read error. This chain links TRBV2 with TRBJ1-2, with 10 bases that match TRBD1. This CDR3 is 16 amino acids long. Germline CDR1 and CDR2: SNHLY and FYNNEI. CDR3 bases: TGCGCCAGCAGTGAGTCGGGGGGGGGACAGGGGTACGGCTACACCTTC. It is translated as CASSESGGGQGYGYTF.

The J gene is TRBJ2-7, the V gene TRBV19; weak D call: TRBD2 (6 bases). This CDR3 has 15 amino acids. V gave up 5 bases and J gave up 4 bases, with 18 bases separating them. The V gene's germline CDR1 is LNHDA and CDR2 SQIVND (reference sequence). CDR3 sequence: CASSVASRGFYEQYF. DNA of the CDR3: TGTGCCAGTAGTGTCGCATCACGGGGGTTTTACGAGCAGTACTTC.

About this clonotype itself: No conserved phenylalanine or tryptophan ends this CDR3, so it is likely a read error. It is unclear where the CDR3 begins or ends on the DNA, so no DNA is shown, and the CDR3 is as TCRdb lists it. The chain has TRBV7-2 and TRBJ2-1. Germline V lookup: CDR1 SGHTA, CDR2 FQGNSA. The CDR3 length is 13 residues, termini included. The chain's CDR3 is CASSLASNEQLFG.

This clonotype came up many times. The CDR3 DNA sequence: TGCAGTGCTAGAGATTACCTGGGACTACCTAGCACAGATACGCAGTATTTT. It is translated as CSARDYLGLPSTDTQYF. This rearrangement joins TRBV20-1 to TRBJ2-3; the match to TRBD2 covers 7 bases. Trimming cost V 0 bases and J 0 bases; bases outside gene matches: 9. Germline V lookup: CDR1 DFQATT, CDR2 SNEGSKA (reference sequence). This CDR3 is 17 amino acids long.

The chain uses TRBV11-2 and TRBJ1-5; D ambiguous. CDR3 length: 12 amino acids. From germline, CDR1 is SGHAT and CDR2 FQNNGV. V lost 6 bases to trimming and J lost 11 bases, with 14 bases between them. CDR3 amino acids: CASSPRTSAQHF. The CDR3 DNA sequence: TGTGCCAGCAGTCCTAGGACTAGCGCCCAGCATTTT.

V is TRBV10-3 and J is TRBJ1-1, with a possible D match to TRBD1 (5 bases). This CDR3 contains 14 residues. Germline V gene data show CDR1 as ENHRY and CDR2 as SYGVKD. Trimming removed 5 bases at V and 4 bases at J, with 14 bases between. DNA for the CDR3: TGTGCCATCAGTTTATGGGGGGAAAGCACTGAAGCTTTCTTT. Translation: CAISLWGESTEAFF.

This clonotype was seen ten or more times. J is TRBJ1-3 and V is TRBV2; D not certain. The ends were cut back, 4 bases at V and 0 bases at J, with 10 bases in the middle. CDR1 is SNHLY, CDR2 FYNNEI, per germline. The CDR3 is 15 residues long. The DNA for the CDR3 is TGTGCCAGCAGTGGCCGACAATTCTCTGGAAACACCATATATTTT. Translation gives CASSGRQFSGNTIYF.

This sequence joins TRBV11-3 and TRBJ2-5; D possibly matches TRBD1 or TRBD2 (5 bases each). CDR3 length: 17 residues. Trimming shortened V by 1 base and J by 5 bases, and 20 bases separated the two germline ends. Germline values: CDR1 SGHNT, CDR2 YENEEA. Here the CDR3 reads CASSLGQQVSWGETQYF. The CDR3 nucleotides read TGTGCCAGCAGCTTAGGTCAACAGGTCTCCTGGGGGGAGACCCAGTACTTC.

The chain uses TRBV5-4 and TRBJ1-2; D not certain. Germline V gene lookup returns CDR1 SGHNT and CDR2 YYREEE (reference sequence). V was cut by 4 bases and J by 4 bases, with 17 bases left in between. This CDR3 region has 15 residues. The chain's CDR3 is CASSPLVAEGYGYTF. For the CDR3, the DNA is TGTGCCAGCAGCCCCCTTGTCGCAGAGGGCTATGGCTACACCTTC.

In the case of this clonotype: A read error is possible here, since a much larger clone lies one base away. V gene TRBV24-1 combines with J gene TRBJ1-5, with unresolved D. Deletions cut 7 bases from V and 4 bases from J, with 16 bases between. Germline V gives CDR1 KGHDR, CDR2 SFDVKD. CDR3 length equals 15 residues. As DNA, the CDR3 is TGTGCCACCAGCCAACACGGCGTTCCTAATCAGCCCCAGCATTTT. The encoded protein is CATSQHGVPNQPQHF.